Following are 22 T cell receptor beta chains from one sample sequenced in a study of glioma-infiltrating T cells after dendritic cell vaccination. The repertoire was sequenced with immunoSEQ multiplex PCR; TCRdb's copy has only in-frame clones and lacks some. This table has just under 85,000 clones, about 90% appearing once. The sample in question was blood, obtained before dendritic cell vaccination. The receptors derive from a human donor with glioblastoma.

This clone was seen just once. The V and J genes are TRBV30 and TRBJ2-7, with a possible D match to TRBD2 (6 bases). Trimming took 2 bases from V and 0 from J, leaving 14 bases between them. Per the germline V gene, CDR1 is GTSNPN and CDR2 is SVGIG (reference sequence). This CDR3 spans 15 amino acids. The CDR3 here is CAWSLAAASSYEQYF. Written as DNA, the CDR3 is TGTGCCTGGAGTTTAGCGGCCGCGAGCTCCTACGAGCAGTACTTC.

Only a few counts were recorded for this clone. V is TRBV2 and J is TRBJ2-1; tentatively, D is TRBD2 (5 bases). Germline V lookup: CDR1 SNHLY, CDR2 FYNNEI. V was trimmed by 4 bases and J by 0 bases, leaving 22 bases between them. This CDR3 has 19 amino acids. The DNA of the CDR3 is TGTGCCAGCAGTGTAGCTAAAGGGCGGGTGCGGTTCTCCTACAATGAGCAGTTCTTC. Residues: CASSVAKGRVRFSYNEQFF.

The chain combines TRBV6-5 with TRBJ2-5, with 11 positions matching TRBD1. The germline V gene has CDR1 MNHEY and CDR2 SVGAGI. V was pared by 6 bases and J by 8 bases, with 5 bases of the junction left unmatched. The CDR3 has 13 amino acids. Written as DNA, the CDR3 is TGTGCCAGCAGGGGGACAGGGGGGGAAACCCAGTACTTC. Protein product: CASRGTGGETQYF.

The sample holds a few counts of this clone. The chain carries TRBV7-8 and TRBJ2-7; D might be TRBD2 (5 bases). The V and J ends lost 0 bases and 5 bases respectively, with 5 bases between them. CDR1 and CDR2 (germline): SGHVS, FQNEAQ. This CDR3 contains 12 residues. DNA of the CDR3: TGTGCCAGCAGCTTAGCCGGGGACGAGCAGTACTTC. Its translation is CASSLAGDEQYF.

This chain links TRBV6-1 with TRBJ2-7, with 10 bases lining up with TRBD2. The CDR3 is made up of 15 amino acids. With 5 bases clipped from V and 1 base from J, the junction kept 5 bases outside the gene matches. CDR1 is MNHNS, CDR2 SASEGT, per germline. In DNA form, the CDR3 reads TGTGCCAGCAGTCTAGCGGGAGACGTTTCCTACGAGCAGTACTTC. This translates into CASSLAGDVSYEQYF.

The rearrangement links TRBV6-5 to TRBJ1-6, with TRBD1 as a possible D gene (6 bases). The CDR3 totals 15 residues. The germline CDR1 and CDR2 sequences are MNHEY and SVGAGI. V gave up 2 bases and J gave up 5 bases, with 10 bases separating them. The CDR3 loop is CASSYTDRNNSPLHF. The DNA of the CDR3 is TGTGCCAGCAGTTACACGGACAGAAATAATTCACCCCTCCACTTT.

The V gene is TRBV5-1, the J gene TRBJ2-2, with D perhaps matching TRBD2 (6 bases). V shed 2 bases and J shed 3 bases, with 11 bases lying between them. This CDR3 comprises 15 residues. CDR1 and CDR2 from the germline V gene are SGHRS and YFSETQ. CDR3 sequence (DNA): TGCGCCAGCAGCTTCAACCGGGGGTACACCGGGGAGCTGTTTTTT. It translates to CASSFNRGYTGELFF.

This chain links TRBV29-1 with TRBJ1-1; D unresolved. The V end lost 6 bases, the J end lost 1 base, and 3 bases lay between the germline ends. The germline gives CDR1 SQVTM, CDR2 ANQGSEA. This CDR3 has 10 amino acids. CDR3 sequence reads: CSVANTEAFF. The CDR3 nucleotides read TGCAGCGTGGCGAACACTGAAGCTTTCTTT.

This chain uses TRBV6-1 with TRBJ1-6, with 8 bases matching TRBD1. Germline CDR1 MNHNS, CDR2 SASEGT. The CDR3 loop spans 15 amino acids. Losses at the gene ends were 6 bases for V and 2 bases for J; bases not matched to a gene: 3. Here the CDR3 DNA reads TGTGCCAGCAGGGAGGGACAGGCCTATAATTCACCCCTCCACTTT. Translated, it gives CASREGQAYNSPLHF.

This chain links TRBV2 with TRBJ1-5, with D maybe TRBD1 (5 bases). CDR1 and CDR2 (germline): SNHLY, FYNNEI. The CDR3 spans 14 residues. Trimming took off 7 bases at V and 1 base at J, with 11 bases between the two ends. The CDR3 loop reads CASTLGGSNQPQHF. The CDR3 bases are TGTGCCAGCACCCTGGGGGGGAGCAATCAGCCCCAGCATTTT.

This sequence joins TRBV5-1 and TRBJ2-3; 8 nucleotides align to TRBD1. CDR1 is SGHRS and CDR2 is YFSETQ in the germline V gene. V gave up 8 bases and J gave up 5 bases; unmatched junction bases: 7. CDR3 length: 13 residues. CDR3 sequence (DNA): TGCGCCAGTCCCCCCAGGGGGCTAGATACGCAGTATTTT. Its translation: CASPPRGLDTQYF.

This chain links TRBV5-1 with TRBJ1-4, with 11 nucleotides matching TRBD1. Trimming took 4 bases from V and 7 from J; bases not matched to a gene: 6. The CDR3 is 15 amino acids. CDR1 SGHRS and CDR2 YFSETQ come from the germline V gene. Here the CDR3 DNA reads TGCGCCAGCAGCGGCCAGGGGACAGGGGGTGAAAAACTGTTTTTT. The encoded protein is CASSGQGTGGEKLFF.

The V and J genes are TRBV2 and TRBJ2-1; D perhaps matches TRBD2 (5 bases). Germline assignment: CDR1 SNHLY and CDR2 FYNNEI. The CDR3 has 15 residues. The V end was cut by 3 bases, the J end by 4 bases, with 13 bases between. This chain's CDR3 is CASSDMLAAYNEQFF. CDR3 nucleotide sequence: TGTGCCAGCAGTGATATGCTAGCAGCTTACAATGAGCAGTTCTTC.

Concerning this clone itself: Different DNA sequences within this sample yield the same CDR3. V gene TRBV27 combines with J gene TRBJ1-2; perhaps TRBD1 as D (6 bases). Trimming stripped 5 bases from V and 4 bases from J, with 14 bases between. The CDR3 loop spans 14 amino acids. In germline, CDR1 is MNHEY, CDR2 SMNVEV (reference sequence). The CDR3 sequence: CASSPRQAIYGYTF. In nucleotides, the CDR3 is TGTGCCAGCAGTCCAAGACAGGCTATCTATGGCTACACCTTC.

The chain uses TRBV5-1 and TRBJ2-2, with 12 nucleotides matching TRBD1. The CDR3 sequence is 15 residues long. Germline V CDR1 and CDR2: SGHRS, YFSETQ. The V segment lost 3 bases and the J segment 6 bases; nucleotides outside the gene matches: 3. CDR3 sequence: CASSSGQGAAGELFF. The CDR3 DNA sequence: TGCGCCAGCAGCTCGGGACAGGGGGCGGCCGGGGAGCTGTTTTTT.

V is TRBV6-1 and J is TRBJ2-3; 8 positions agree with TRBD1. Germline-derived CDR1 and CDR2 are MNHNS and SASEGT. This CDR3 is 14 amino acids long. Unmatched junction bases numbered 7, after V lost 6 bases and J lost 5 bases. The DNA for the CDR3 is TGTGCCAGCAGCTTGGACAGGGCCCGAGATACGCAGTATTTT. The encoded protein is CASSLDRARDTQYF.

This clone has just one count. The rearrangement uses TRBV19 and TRBJ2-3, with 10 bases fitting TRBD2. V was pared by 3 bases and J by 0 bases, with 6 bases of the junction left unmatched. The germline gives CDR1 LNHDA, CDR2 SQIVND (reference sequence). The CDR3 loop spans 17 amino acids. This CDR3 reads CASSMGRTSGSTDTQYF. Here the CDR3 DNA reads TGTGCCAGTAGTATGGGCCGGACTAGCGGTAGCACAGATACGCAGTATTTT.

This sequence joins TRBV7-8 and TRBJ1-4; TRBD1 matches 11 bases. CDR1 is SGHVS and CDR2 is FQNEAQ in the germline V gene. V was pared by 5 bases and J by 11 bases, with 16 bases of the junction left unmatched. The CDR3 spans 17 residues. DNA of the CDR3: TGTGCCAGCAGCCTCAAAGAGGGGACAGGGGGGGGAACCAAACTGTTTTTT. Its translation: CASSLKEGTGGGTKLFF.

This clone appeared a single time. The chain uses TRBV6-6 and TRBJ2-7, with 14 bases aligning to TRBD2. Germline V CDR1 and CDR2: MNHNY, SVGAGI (reference sequence). This CDR3 region has 15 residues. V trimming: 4 bases; J trimming: 7 bases; junction bases outside the gene matches: 6. The CDR3 loop is CASSSPGTSGSEQYF. CDR3 sequence (DNA): TGTGCCAGCAGTTCCCCCGGGACTAGCGGGAGTGAGCAGTACTTC.

In this sample, this clone turned up once. V is TRBV27 and J is TRBJ1-4, with TRBD1 identical over 7 bases. After removal of 5 bases from V and 2 bases from J, the junction contained 5 bases not matched to a gene. Germline V lookup: CDR1 MNHEY, CDR2 SMNVEV (reference sequence). This CDR3 is built from 15 residues. This chain's CDR3 is CASSINRGTNEKLFF. The CDR3 region has the DNA TGTGCCAGCAGTATAAACAGGGGTACTAATGAAAAACTGTTTTTT.

This CDR3 is CAWRYRAGYTF. The CDR3 region has the DNA TGTGCCTGGAGGTACAGGGCTGGCTACACCTTC. V gene TRBV30 combines with J gene TRBJ1-2, with TRBD1 as a possible D gene (6 bases). Germline loops: CDR1 GTSNPN, CDR2 SVGIG (reference sequence). The CDR3 spans 11 residues. V shed 3 bases and J shed 7 bases, with 9 bases lying between them.

The chain links TRBV10-1 to TRBJ2-2; possibly TRBD2 for D (5 bases). From germline, CDR1 is WNHNN and CDR2 SYGVQD (reference sequence). This CDR3 is 14 amino acids long. V was cut by 3 bases and J by 5 bases, with 10 bases left in between. The CDR3 loop reads CASSERRDTGELFF. CDR3 nucleotide sequence: TGCGCCAGCAGTGAAAGACGGGATACCGGGGAGCTGTTTTTT.